This T cell receptor (beta chain) was recorded in a study of type 1 regulatory T cells (dated by TCRdb to the early 2020s). Turning to the overall study: An in vitro protocol by which a Tr1-enriched, alloantigen-specific CD4 T cell product named T-allo10 was generated was characterized in the study. Patients with hematological malignancies who were receiving allogeneic hematopoietic stem cell transplantation were the group in which T-allo10 was being clinically evaluated.

TCRdb names Illumina MiSeq as the instrument used. TCRdb passed the public sequencing reads through fastp at Q25 and MiXCR, retaining productive beta sequences. Duplicate CDR3 protein sequences are folded into a single record with the most common DNA and genes. The sample contains some 100,000 distinct CDR3 sequences, less than 40% of them found a single time. Clones ranked in the top ten supply 2% to 2.5% of the sample. Measured from the cysteine to the phenylalanine, the CDR3 is 15 residues long. CDR3 DNA only is kept here, 45 bases in frame from base 1. V trim: 4 bases; J trim: 5 bases; unmatched bases: 7. CDR1 and CDR2 were assigned from the germline V gene as SGHAT and FQNNGV. This clonotype was counted a few times. Its binding antigen is unknown. The sample holds no much larger clone one base away, and base qualities are not on file.

The source is a human donor in good health. Sequenced: CD4+ T cells, either the whole sample or a sorted fraction (not recorded which). The sequence links TRBV11-2 to TRBJ1-2; 10 bases in the middle match TRBD1. The CDR3 region reads CASSSTGQGLYGYTF. The nucleotide sequence is given as TGTGCCAGCAGCTCTACGGGACAGGGGTTATATGGCTACACCTTC.